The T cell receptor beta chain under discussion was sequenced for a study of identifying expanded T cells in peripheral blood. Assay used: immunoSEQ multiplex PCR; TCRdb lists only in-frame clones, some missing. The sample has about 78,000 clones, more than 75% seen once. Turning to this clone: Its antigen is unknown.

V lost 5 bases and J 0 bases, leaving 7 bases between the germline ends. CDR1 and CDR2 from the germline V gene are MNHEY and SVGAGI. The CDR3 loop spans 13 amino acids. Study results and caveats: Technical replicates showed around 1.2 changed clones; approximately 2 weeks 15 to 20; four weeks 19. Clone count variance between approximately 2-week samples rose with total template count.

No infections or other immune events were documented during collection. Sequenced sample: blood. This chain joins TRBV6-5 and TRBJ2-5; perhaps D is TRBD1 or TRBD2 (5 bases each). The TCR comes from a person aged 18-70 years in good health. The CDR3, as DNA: TGTGCCAGCAGTCGGGACCACCAAGAGACCCAGTACTTC. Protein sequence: CASSRDHQETQYF.